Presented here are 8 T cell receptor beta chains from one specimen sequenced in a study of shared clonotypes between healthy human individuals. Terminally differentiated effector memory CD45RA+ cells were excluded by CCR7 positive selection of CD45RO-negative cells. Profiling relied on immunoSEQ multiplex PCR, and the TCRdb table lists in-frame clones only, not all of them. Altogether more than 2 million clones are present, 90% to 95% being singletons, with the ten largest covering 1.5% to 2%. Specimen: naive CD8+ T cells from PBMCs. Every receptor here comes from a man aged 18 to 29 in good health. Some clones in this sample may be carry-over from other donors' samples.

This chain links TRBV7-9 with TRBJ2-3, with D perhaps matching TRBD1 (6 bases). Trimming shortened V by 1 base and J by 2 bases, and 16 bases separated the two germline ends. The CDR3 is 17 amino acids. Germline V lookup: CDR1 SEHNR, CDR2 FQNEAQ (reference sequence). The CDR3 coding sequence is TGTGCCAGCAGCTTAGGATCCATGGACAGCCTCACAGATACGCAGTATTTT. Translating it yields CASSLGSMDSLTDTQYF.

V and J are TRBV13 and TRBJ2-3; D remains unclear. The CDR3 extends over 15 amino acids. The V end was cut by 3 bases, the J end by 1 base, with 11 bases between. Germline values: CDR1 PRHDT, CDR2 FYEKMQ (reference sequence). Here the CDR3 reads CASSFRVDGTDTQYF. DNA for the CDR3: TGTGCCAGCAGCTTCAGAGTAGATGGCACAGATACGCAGTATTTT.

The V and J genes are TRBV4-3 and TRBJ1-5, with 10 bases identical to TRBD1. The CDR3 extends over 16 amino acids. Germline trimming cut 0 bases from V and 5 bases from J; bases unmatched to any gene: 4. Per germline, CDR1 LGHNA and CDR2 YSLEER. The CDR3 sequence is CASSQDYGTGDQPQHF. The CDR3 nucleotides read TGCGCCAGCAGCCAAGATTATGGGACAGGGGATCAGCCCCAGCATTTT.

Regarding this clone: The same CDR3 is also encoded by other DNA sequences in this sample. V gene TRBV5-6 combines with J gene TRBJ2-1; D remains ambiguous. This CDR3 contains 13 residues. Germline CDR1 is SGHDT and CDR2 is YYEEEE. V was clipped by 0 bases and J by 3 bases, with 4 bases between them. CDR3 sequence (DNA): TGTGCCAGCAGCTTGGTTAGCTACAATGAGCAGTTCTTC. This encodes CASSLVSYNEQFF.

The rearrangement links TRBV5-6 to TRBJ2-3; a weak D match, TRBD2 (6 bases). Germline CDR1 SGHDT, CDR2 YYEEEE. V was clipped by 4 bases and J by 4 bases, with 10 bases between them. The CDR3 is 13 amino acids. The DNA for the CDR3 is TGTGCCAGCAGCCTCGGGAGTGCAGATACGCAGTATTTT. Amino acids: CASSLGSADTQYF.

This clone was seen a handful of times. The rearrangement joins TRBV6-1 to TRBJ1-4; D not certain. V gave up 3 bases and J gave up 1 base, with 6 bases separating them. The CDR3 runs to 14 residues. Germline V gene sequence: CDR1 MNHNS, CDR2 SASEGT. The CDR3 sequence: CASSESLTNEKLFF. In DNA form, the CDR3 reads TGTGCCAGCAGTGAGTCCTTAACTAATGAAAAACTGTTTTTT.

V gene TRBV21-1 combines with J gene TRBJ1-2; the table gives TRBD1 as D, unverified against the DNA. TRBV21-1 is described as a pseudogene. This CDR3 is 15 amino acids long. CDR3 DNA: TGTGCCAGCATCGACCACAGGACAGGGGGCTATGGCTACACCTTC. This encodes CASIDHRTGGYGYTF.

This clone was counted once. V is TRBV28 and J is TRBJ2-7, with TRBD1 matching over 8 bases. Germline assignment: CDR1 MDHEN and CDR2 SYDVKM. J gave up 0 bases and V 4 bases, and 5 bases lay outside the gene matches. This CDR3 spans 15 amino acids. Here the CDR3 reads CASSSRTGSSYEQYF. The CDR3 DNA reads TGTGCCAGCAGTTCCAGGACAGGGAGCTCCTACGAGCAGTACTTC.